This is a list of T cell receptor beta chains from one sample in a study of shared clonotypes between healthy human individuals. TCRdb keeps only in-frame clones here, not all; method: immunoSEQ multiplex PCR. This sample yields approximately 1.1 million clones, of which about 84% are seen a single time; under 0.65% belongs to the top ten. Material: memory CD4+ T cells from PBMCs. These receptors were collected from a man aged 18 to 30 in good health. Some clones in this sample may be carry-over from other donors' samples. Each CDR3 is given with its conserved first and last residue. Fields, in order: J gene, D gene, clone size, V gene, CDR3 DNA, CDR3 protein. A D gene is named only where the DNA matches it firmly. Size tells how often a clone was seen (once, few, many) or the class of an expanded clone, and some rows leave it out.

J gene: TRBJ2-7
D gene: TRBD2
clone size: .
V gene: TRBV5-1
CDR3 DNA: TGCGCCAGCAGCTTGATTCCTAGCGGGGGACGCGAGCAGTACTTC
CDR3 protein: CASSLIPSGGREQYF

J gene: TRBJ2-1
D gene: TRBD2
clone size: .
V gene: TRBV5-1
CDR3 DNA: TGCGCCAGCAGCTTAGATAGCGGGACCCACAATGAGCAGTTCTTC
CDR3 protein: CASSLDSGTHNEQFF

J gene: TRBJ2-1
D gene: TRBD2
clone size: once
V gene: TRBV4-2
CDR3 DNA: TGTGCCAGCAGCTGGGACTACAGCAATGAGCAGTTCTTC
CDR3 protein: CASSWDYSNEQFF

J gene: TRBJ1-3
D gene: .
clone size: .
V gene: TRBV28
CDR3 DNA: TGTGCCAGCAGTTTTAACGCGGGAGGGTCCATATATTTT
CDR3 protein: CASSFNAGGSIYF

J gene: TRBJ2-1
D gene: .
clone size: few
V gene: TRBV5-1
CDR3 DNA: TGCGCCAGCAGCTTGGCGGGCAATGAGCAGTTCTTC
CDR3 protein: CASSLAGNEQFF

J gene: TRBJ2-7
D gene: .
clone size: few
V gene: TRBV7-9
CDR3 DNA: TGTGCCAGCAGCCCCCGGACAGACCCCTACGAGCAGTACTTC
CDR3 protein: CASSPRTDPYEQYF

J gene: TRBJ2-3
D gene: .
clone size: once
V gene: TRBV19
CDR3 DNA: TGTGCCAGTAGTCGTAAATGGAAGGGGGATACGCAGTATTTT
CDR3 protein: CASSRKWKGDTQYF

J gene: TRBJ2-1
D gene: TRBD2
clone size: .
V gene: TRBV29-1
CDR3 DNA: TGCAGCGTTGGCGGGAGGTCTTACAATGAGCAGTTCTTC
CDR3 protein: CSVGGRSYNEQFF

J gene: TRBJ1-4
D gene: .
clone size: .
V gene: TRBV30
CDR3 DNA: TGTGCCTGGACCGGGACGGGTGAAAAACTGTTTTTT
CDR3 protein: CAWTGTGEKLFF

J gene: TRBJ2-5
D gene: .
clone size: few
V gene: TRBV30
CDR3 DNA: TGTGCCTGGAGGGCCTTGGGGACCCAGTACTTC
CDR3 protein: CAWRALGTQYF

J gene: TRBJ1-1
D gene: .
clone size: .
V gene: TRBV7-6
CDR3 DNA: TGTGCCAGCAGCTTTCTGGGGGGCACTGAAGCTTTCTTT
CDR3 protein: CASSFLGGTEAFF

J gene: TRBJ1-2
D gene: TRBD1
clone size: .
V gene: TRBV19
CDR3 DNA: TGTGCCAGTAGTATTCACAGGGGGCGCCCCGGCTACACCTTC
CDR3 protein: CASSIHRGRPGYTF

J gene: TRBJ2-1
D gene: .
clone size: .
V gene: TRBV28
CDR3 DNA: TGTGCCAGCAGTTCCCGATCGGCTATGAGCTCCTACAATGAGCAGTTCTTC
CDR3 protein: CASSSRSAMSSYNEQFF

J gene: TRBJ2-1
D gene: TRBD2
clone size: medium-sized
V gene: TRBV29-1
CDR3 DNA: TGCAGCGTTGAAGATCTAAAGCGGGACCTTCCACACAATGAGCAGTTCTTC
CDR3 protein: CSVEDLKRDLPHNEQFF

J gene: TRBJ1-2
D gene: .
clone size: .
V gene: TRBV28
CDR3 DNA: TGTGCCAGCAGCCTCACGGGGGACTATGGCTACACCTTC
CDR3 protein: CASSLTGDYGYTF

J gene: TRBJ2-3
D gene: TRBD2
clone size: .
V gene: TRBV19
CDR3 DNA: TGTGCCAGTAGTACGTCGGGGCGGGAGACCTTTACAGATACGCAGTATTTT
CDR3 protein: CASSTSGRETFTDTQYF

J gene: TRBJ1-2
D gene: TRBD1
clone size: .
V gene: TRBV6-1
CDR3 DNA: TGTGCCAGCAGTGGGATGGGACAGGGGGTTGCGCGAGGCTACACCTTC
CDR3 protein: CASSGMGQGVARGYTF

J gene: TRBJ2-1
D gene: TRBD1
clone size: .
V gene: TRBV28
CDR3 DNA: TGTGCCAGCACTTCGCTGGCCGGGGACAGCAAGACCTACAATGAGCAGTTCTTC
CDR3 protein: CASTSLAGDSKTYNEQFF